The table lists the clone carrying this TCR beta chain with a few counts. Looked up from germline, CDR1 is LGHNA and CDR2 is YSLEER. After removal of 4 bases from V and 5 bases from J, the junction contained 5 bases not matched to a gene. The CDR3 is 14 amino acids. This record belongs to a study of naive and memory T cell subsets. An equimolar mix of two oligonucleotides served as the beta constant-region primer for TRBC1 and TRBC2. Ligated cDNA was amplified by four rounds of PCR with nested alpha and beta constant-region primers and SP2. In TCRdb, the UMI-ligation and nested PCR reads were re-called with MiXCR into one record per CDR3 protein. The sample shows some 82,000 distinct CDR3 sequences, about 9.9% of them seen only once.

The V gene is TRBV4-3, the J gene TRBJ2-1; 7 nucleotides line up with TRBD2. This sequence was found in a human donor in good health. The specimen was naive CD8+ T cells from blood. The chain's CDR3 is CASSPYLADNEQFF. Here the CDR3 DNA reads TGCGCCAGCAGCCCCTACCTAGCGGACAATGAGCAGTTCTTC.